This T cell receptor beta chain derives from a study of T cell changes during pregnancy in multiple sclerosis. Germline values: CDR1 SGDLS, CDR2 YYNGEE. The CDR3 length is 14 residues. The junction had 8 bases not matched to a gene; V was cut back by 5 bases and J by 5 bases. This table comes from immunoSEQ multiplex PCR, and its TCRdb copy is limited to in-frame clones, with some not included. The sample lists some 38,000 clones, roughly 91% occurring once. The starting material was CD8+ T cells from peripheral blood mononuclear cells, obtained in the third trimester of pregnancy. The chain is built from TRBV9 and TRBJ2-7; 9 bases map to TRBD1. The TCR sequence derives from a female donor with multiple sclerosis, enrolled in a pregnancy study. CDR3 nucleotides: TGTGCCAGCAGTGGGGGACAGGGAAACGACGAGCAGTACTTC. Protein: CASSGGQGNDEQYF.